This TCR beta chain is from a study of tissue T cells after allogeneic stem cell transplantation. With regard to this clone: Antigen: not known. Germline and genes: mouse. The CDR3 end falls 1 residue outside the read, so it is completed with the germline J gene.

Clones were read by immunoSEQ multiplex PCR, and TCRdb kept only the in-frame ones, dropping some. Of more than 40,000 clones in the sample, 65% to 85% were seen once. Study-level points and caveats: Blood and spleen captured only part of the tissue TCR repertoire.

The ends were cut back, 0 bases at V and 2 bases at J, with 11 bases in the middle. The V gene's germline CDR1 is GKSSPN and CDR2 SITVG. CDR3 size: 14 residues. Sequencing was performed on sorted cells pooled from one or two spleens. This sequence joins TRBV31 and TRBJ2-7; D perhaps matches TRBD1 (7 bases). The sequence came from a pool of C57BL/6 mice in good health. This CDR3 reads CAWSLGGATYEQYF. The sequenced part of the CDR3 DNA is TGTGCCTGGAGTCTAGGGGGCGCGACCTATGAACAGTAC.